The 29 T cell receptor beta chains reported below all come from one sample, sequenced in a study of technical replicates of blood from four donors. The table came from immunoSEQ multiplex PCR; TCRdb's copy has only in-frame clones and leaves some out. The sample comprises about 49,000 clones, 80% to 95% of which are singletons, and under 5% rests with the top ten. The sample taken for sequencing was PBMCs. The source is a human donor in good health. Some clones in this sample may be carry-over from other donors' samples.

The CDR3 sequence is CAISESASGRLTDTQYF. CDR3 DNA: TGTGCCATCAGTGAGTCGGCTAGCGGGAGATTGACAGATACGCAGTATTTT. The chain joins TRBV10-3 to TRBJ2-3, with 10 bases fitting TRBD2. CDR3 size: 17 residues. Germline CDR1 reads ENHRY; CDR2 reads SYGVKD. Trimming at V came to 0 bases and at J to 3 bases, leaving 6 bases not matched to a gene.

This chain connects TRBV20-1 to TRBJ2-5; TRBD2 is a possible D gene (6 bases). The ends were cut back, 6 bases at V and 4 bases at J, with 9 bases in the middle. This CDR3 is built from 11 residues. The germline V gene has CDR1 DFQATT and CDR2 SNEGSKA (reference sequence). The CDR3 nucleotides read TGCAGTGCGGGCGGGGTAGAGACCCAGTACTTC. Amino acid sequence: CSAGGVETQYF.

The CDR3 DNA sequence: TGTGCCAGCAGCGTAGACCGACAGGCCTCTAACTATGGCTACACCTTC. It translates to CASSVDRQASNYGYTF. The V gene is TRBV9, the J gene TRBJ1-2; a possible D gene is TRBD1 (6 bases). CDR3 length equals 16 residues. Between the trimmed V and J ends, which lost 0 bases and 0 bases, there was a span of 12 bases. Germline loops: CDR1 SGDLS, CDR2 YYNGEE.

The CDR3 DNA reads TGTGCCAGCAGCTTATGGGCACAGCGGGGAACTTACAATGAGCAGTTCTTC. This sequence encodes CASSLWAQRGTYNEQFF. This chain links TRBV7-9 with TRBJ2-1; 7 nucleotides agree with TRBD2. This CDR3 comprises 17 residues. Germline assignment: CDR1 SEHNR and CDR2 FQNEAQ (reference sequence). J lost 4 bases, V lost 2 bases, and 11 bases had no gene match.

The table lists this clone with a few counts. This rearrangement joins TRBV4-2 to TRBJ1-1; possibly TRBD1 for D (6 bases). Germline values: CDR1 LGHNA, CDR2 YNFKEQ. This CDR3 has 17 residues. V gave up 3 bases and J gave up 3 bases, with 20 bases separating them. CDR3 coding DNA: TGTGCCAGCAGCCAGGAGATTTCTACAGGGCGGGACACTGAAGCTTTCTTT. This gives the protein CASSQEISTGRDTEAFF.

The chain is built from TRBV9 and TRBJ2-3; the D gene is possibly TRBD1 (5 bases). V was cut by 5 bases and J by 0 bases, with 13 bases left in between. The V gene's germline CDR1 is SGDLS and CDR2 YYNGEE. This CDR3 region has 15 residues. CDR3 region: CASRDIQESTDTQYF. The DNA of the CDR3 is TGTGCCAGCAGAGATATACAGGAGAGCACAGATACGCAGTATTTT.

V usage is TRBV7-2 and J usage is TRBJ1-6; 7 bases match TRBD1. Looked up from germline, CDR1 is SGHTA and CDR2 is FQGNSA. The CDR3 runs 14 residues. V lost 3 bases to trimming and J lost 7 bases; unmatched junction nucleotides: 3. The CDR3 here is CASSLRGQNSPLHF. The CDR3 region has the DNA TGTGCCAGCAGCTTGAGGGGGCAAAATTCACCCCTCCACTTT.

The chain employs TRBV19 and TRBJ1-5, with 7 bases matching TRBD1. This CDR3 has 15 residues. The V gene's germline CDR1 is LNHDA and CDR2 SQIVND (reference sequence). V gave up 3 bases and J gave up 3 bases; unmatched junction bases: 5. CDR3 amino acids: CASSMTGFINQPQHF. CDR3 sequence (DNA): TGTGCCAGTAGTATGACAGGGTTTATCAATCAGCCCCAGCATTTT.

The chain joins TRBV2 to TRBJ2-7; D possibly corresponds to TRBD2 (6 bases). V was pared by 5 bases and J by 5 bases, with 13 bases between. This CDR3 spans 13 amino acids. Germline CDR1 reads SNHLY; CDR2 reads FYNNEI. The CDR3 protein is CASSLSGAHEQYF. The CDR3 nucleotides read TGTGCCAGCAGTTTGTCGGGAGCCCACGAGCAGTACTTC.

The chain recombines TRBV5-6 with TRBJ1-3; 12 bases line up with TRBD1. The CDR3 has 14 residues. Germline CDR1 SGHDT, CDR2 YYEEEE. V shed 4 bases and J 9 bases; nucleotides not matched to a gene: 5. CDR3 in amino acids: CASSIRDRGPTIYF. As DNA, the CDR3 is TGTGCCAGCAGCATCCGGGACAGGGGGCCCACCATATATTTT.

The CDR3: CASSLVRGQRDKEETQYF. CDR3 bases: TGTGCCAGCAGCTTAGTGCGAGGGCAGCGGGACAAGGAAGAGACCCAGTACTTC. The chain joins TRBV4-2 to TRBJ2-5; TRBD2 is a possible D gene (7 bases). The CDR3 runs to 18 residues. Per the germline V gene, CDR1 is LGHNA and CDR2 is YNFKEQ. The V and J ends lost 5 bases and 3 bases respectively, with 25 bases between them.

V gene TRBV7-2 combines with J gene TRBJ2-3, with D uncertain. The CDR3 is 16 residues long. Per the germline V gene, CDR1 is SGHTA and CDR2 is FQGNSA. The V gene lost 1 base and the J gene lost 3 bases, with 14 bases spanning the gap. Here the CDR3 reads CASSLGPPSRTDTQYF. In DNA, the CDR3 is TGTGCCAGCAGCTTAGGTCCCCCAAGTAGAACAGATACGCAGTATTTT.

The CDR3 region is CASSLEDRGSHEQYF. The CDR3 DNA is TGTGCCAGCAGCTTGGAGGACAGGGGGAGCCACGAGCAGTACTTC. The chain couples TRBV5-8 to TRBJ2-7, with TRBD1 matching 10 bases. Germline lookup yields CDR1 SGHTS and CDR2 YDEGEE. The CDR3 spans 15 residues. V shed 0 bases, J shed 5 bases, and the junction held 5 bases outside the gene matches.

The count of this clone is one. The chain joins TRBV11-2 to TRBJ1-1; D call uncertain. V was pared by 1 base and J by 0 bases, with 12 bases between. Germline V gene lookup returns CDR1 SGHAT and CDR2 FQNNGV. CDR3 length: 16 residues. The CDR3 loop reads CASSLVRPGMNTEAFF. In DNA form, the CDR3 reads TGTGCCAGCAGCTTAGTTAGGCCGGGGATGAACACTGAAGCTTTCTTT.

In this sample, this clone turned up once. V is TRBV5-6 and J is TRBJ2-5; D might be TRBD2 (6 bases). Trimming pared 6 bases from V and 3 bases from J, leaving 27 bases between. This CDR3 comprises 18 residues. Per the germline V gene, CDR1 is SGHDT and CDR2 is YYEEEE. The CDR3 coding sequence is TGTGCCAGCATCCCGTCAGCCCTGATCAGCGGGTATAAAGAGACCCAGTACTTC. Translation: CASIPSALISGYKETQYF.

This chain joins TRBV4-3 and TRBJ1-1; D is perhaps TRBD1 (5 bases). The V gene lost 1 base and the J gene lost 11 bases, with 20 bases spanning the gap. Germline V gene sequence: CDR1 LGHNA, CDR2 YSLEER. This CDR3 spans 15 amino acids. The chain's CDR3 is CASSQVAGIGLVAFF. Here the CDR3 DNA reads TGCGCCAGCAGCCAAGTCGCAGGGATTGGTCTTGTCGCTTTCTTT.

The J gene is TRBJ1-4, the V gene TRBV7-6; D may be TRBD1 (5 bases). This CDR3 is built from 13 residues. Germline assignment: CDR1 SGHVS and CDR2 FNYEAQ. With 3 bases removed from V and 5 bases from J, the gap between germline ends came to 7 bases. CDR3 sequence (DNA): TGTGCCAGCAGCTTGGGGGGAAATGAAAAACTGTTTTTT. Translating gives CASSLGGNEKLFF. Complete variable domain (other parts from reference TRBV7-6 and TRBJ1-4): GAGVSQSPRYKVTKRGQDVALRCDPISGHVSLYWYRQALGQGPEFLTYFNYEAQQDKSGLPNDRFSAERPEGSISTLTIQRTEQRDSAMYRCASSLGGNEKLFFGSGTQLSVL.

This clone has just one count. The CDR3 protein is CASSYGQPGVGYIQYF. CDR3 nucleotides: TGTGCCAGCAGTTACGGACAGCCGGGTGTTGGTTACATTCAGTACTTC. J is TRBJ2-4 and V is TRBV6-5, with a tentative D call TRBD1 (6 bases). Germline assignment: CDR1 MNHEY and CDR2 SVGAGI. V was shortened by 2 bases and J by 8 bases, with 19 bases between the two germline ends. The CDR3 is made up of 16 amino acids.

This chain joins TRBV7-9 and TRBJ1-1; D is undetermined. This CDR3 has 13 amino acids. Germline values: CDR1 SEHNR, CDR2 FQNEAQ (reference sequence). V shed 5 bases and J shed 5 bases, with 12 bases lying between them. DNA for the CDR3: TGTGCCAGCAGCCAGCACGGGGAAACTGAAGCTTTCTTT. Amino acids: CASSQHGETEAFF.

The chain links TRBV29-1 to TRBJ1-2; TRBD1 aligns across 12 bases. V lost 6 bases and J lost 7; bases outside the gene matches: 12. Germline loops: CDR1 SQVTM, CDR2 ANQGSEA. The CDR3 consists of 15 residues. CDR3 sequence (DNA): TGCAGCGTCGTAATCACCGGGACAGGGGGCGGTGGCTACACCTTC. It encodes CSVVITGTGGGGYTF.

The V and J genes are TRBV7-2 and TRBJ2-7; a weak D match, TRBD1 (6 bases). Germline V CDR1 and CDR2: SGHTA, FQGNSA. CDR3 size: 15 residues. Trimming left V 6 bases short and J 2 bases short, with 17 bases between. CDR3 nucleotides: TGTGCCAGCAGTCTGAGAGGGGACAAAACCTACGAGCAGTACTTC. Translating gives CASSLRGDKTYEQYF.

The J gene is TRBJ1-2, the V gene TRBV6-6; D perhaps matches TRBD1 (5 bases). Germline V gives CDR1 MNHNY, CDR2 SVGAGI (reference sequence). The CDR3 is 15 amino acids. V was shortened by 0 bases and J by 4 bases, with 12 bases between the two germline ends. The CDR3 reads CASSYSIREPYGYTF. The DNA for the CDR3 is TGTGCCAGCAGTTACTCGATCAGGGAACCCTATGGCTACACCTTC.

The V call is TRBV7-8, the J call TRBJ2-7; 8 nucleotides align to TRBD1. Germline lookup yields CDR1 SGHVS and CDR2 FQNEAQ. V gave up 6 bases and J gave up 2 bases; unmatched junction bases: 6. This CDR3 contains 14 residues. CDR3 bases: TGTGCCAGCAGGGGGGGACAGGACCCCTACGAGCAGTACTTC. It yields the protein CASRGGQDPYEQYF.

DNA of the CDR3: TGTGCCAGCAGAAGGGAGATAGGCCTTCAGCCCCAGCATTTT. This translates into CASRREIGLQPQHF. The chain employs TRBV6-1 and TRBJ1-5; D is unclear. There are 14 residues in the CDR3. Germline lookup yields CDR1 MNHNS and CDR2 SASEGT. V was clipped by 6 bases and J by 6 bases, with 15 bases between them.

This rearrangement joins TRBV19 to TRBJ2-7; D possibly corresponds to TRBD1 (6 bases). The V end was cut by 5 bases, the J end by 2 bases, with 16 bases between. The CDR3 totals 15 residues. Germline CDR1 is LNHDA and CDR2 is SQIVND (reference sequence). The CDR3 nucleotides are TGTGCCAGTAGTGTTAGTCTTTGGGACACCTACGAGCAGTACTTC. Translating gives CASSVSLWDTYEQYF. Looking up the rest from reference TRBV19 and TRBJ2-7 gives the full variable domain: DGGITQSPKYLFRKEGQNVTLSCEQNLNHDAMYWYRQDPGQGLRLIYYSQIVNDFQKGDIAEGYSVSREKKESFPLTVTSAQKNPTAFYLCASSVSLWDTYEQYFGPGTRLTVT.

V and J are TRBV11-2 and TRBJ2-3, with 8 bases fitting TRBD2. The junction had 9 bases not matched to a gene; V was cut back by 2 bases and J by 2 bases. Germline CDR1 is SGHAT and CDR2 is FQNNGV. The CDR3 loop spans 17 amino acids. CDR3 DNA sequence: TGTGCCAGCAGCTTACTTTTAACGGGAGGGTTCACAGATACGCAGTATTTT. Translated, it gives CASSLLLTGGFTDTQYF.

The gene calls are TRBV18 and TRBJ2-2; D ambiguous. This CDR3 spans 16 amino acids. V lost 3 bases, J lost 0 bases, and 11 bases lay in between. Germline V gene sequence: CDR1 KGHSH, CDR2 LQKENI. CDR3 protein: CASSPVVPSNTGELFF. In nucleotides, the CDR3 is TGTGCCAGCTCACCGGTAGTGCCCTCGAACACCGGGGAGCTGTTTTTT.

The chain employs TRBV30 and TRBJ2-7, with 10 bases matching TRBD2. Germline CDR1 is GTSNPN and CDR2 is SVGIG (reference sequence). The J segment lost 7 bases and the V segment lost 3 bases, leaving 3 bases of the junction unmatched. The CDR3 consists of 12 residues. Here the CDR3 reads CAWSPSGSEQYF. The CDR3 nucleotides are TGTGCCTGGAGCCCTAGCGGGAGTGAGCAGTACTTC.

The J gene is TRBJ2-3, the V gene TRBV30; no clear D. V lost 2 bases and J 2 bases, leaving 11 bases between the germline ends. This CDR3 spans 14 amino acids. From germline, CDR1 is GTSNPN and CDR2 SVGIG (reference sequence). As DNA, the CDR3 is TGTGCCTGGAGTAAAATTGCGAACACAGATACGCAGTATTTT. This sequence encodes CAWSKIANTDTQYF.